This record concerns one T cell receptor beta chain sequence. The naive CD8 fraction comprised CD45RO-negative cells positively selected for CCR7 and excluded terminally differentiated effector memory CD45RA+ cells. Original handling: With immunoSEQ giving junction-only sequences and no quality scores, filtering differed. The method was immunoSEQ multiplex PCR; TCRdb's version includes in-frame clones alone and lacks a portion of them. The V and J calls and clone size come from that table; D and trimming were worked out from the DNA. This table holds some 2.1 million clones, over 85% found once. The sample belongs to a study of shared clonotypes between healthy human individuals. Study details: The plates for each donor numbered three CD4 naive, three CD4 memory, two CD8 naive and one CD8 memory.

Germline V gives CDR1 SGHNT, CDR2 YYREEE (reference sequence). V was cut by 4 bases and J by 1 base, with 15 bases left in between. The CDR3 sequence is 15 residues long. V usage is TRBV5-4 and J usage is TRBJ2-7, with a tentative D call TRBD2 (6 bases). This TCR was sampled from a man in his late teens or twenties in good health. Material for sequencing was naive CD8+ T cells sorted from blood. As DNA, the CDR3 is TGTGCCAGCAGCACCGGTTGGGGGGAATCCTACGAGCAGTACTTC. As protein: CASSTGWGESYEQYF.